These T cell receptor beta chains were read from a single sample in a study of cytomegalovirus exposure and HLA in healthy donors. Clones were read by immunoSEQ multiplex PCR, and TCRdb kept only the in-frame ones, dropping some. The sample records about 71,000 clones, 70% being singletons. The sequencing input was PBMCs. The receptors here all came from a woman in her forties or fifties in good health and CMV-seropositive. Each CDR3 is given with its conserved first and last residue.

v_call cdr3_aa
TRBV5-1 CASSLAGGYGYEQYF
TRBV19 CASRETGVGTEAFF
TRBV7-8 CASIPGTANTEAFF
TRBV18 CASSPLDGDGYTF
TRBV4-3 CASSQDRSPAGWVYHNEQFF
TRBV6-5 CASSYSTGHYGYTF
TRBV19 CASTRSQGFDEKLFF
TRBV7-8 CASSFFIVPGGEGTGELFF
TRBV6-1 CASSVGAGGPETQYF
TRBV5-4 CASKQGLAAYEQYF
TRBV5-6 CASSTPGDRVGNEQFF
TRBV30 CAWTQGGGNQPQHF
TRBV6-5 CASSTGGARTGELFF
TRBV10-1 CASSGGQASSEAFF
TRBV25-1 CASRDGQINTEAFF
TRBV4-1 CASSQEGQTNQPQHF
TRBV10-3 CAISDSSGTYSGELFF
TRBV6-5 CASSNQGAATEAFF